These 8 T cell receptor beta chains were sequenced from one sample in a study of cytomegalovirus exposure and HLA in healthy donors. PCR primers comprised 60 Vbeta and 13 Jbeta primers. This table comes from immunoSEQ multiplex PCR, and its TCRdb copy is limited to in-frame clones, with some not included. The repertoire holds roughly 80,000 clones, with roughly 79% as singletons. What was sequenced was PBMCs. The receptors were sampled from a woman aged 25-40 years in good health and CMV-seronegative.

This clone was found a few times. The V and J genes are TRBV6-6 and TRBJ2-7; D gene ambiguous. The V gene lost 6 bases and the J gene lost 0 bases, with 12 bases spanning the gap. Germline lookup yields CDR1 MNHNY and CDR2 SVGAGI (reference sequence). CDR3 length: 14 residues. The CDR3 DNA reads TGTGCCAGCAGCCGCGATCCTAGCTCCTACGAGCAGTACTTC. It encodes CASSRDPSSYEQYF.

The gene calls are TRBV4-2 and TRBJ1-1; the D is unclear. The CDR3 totals 12 residues. Trimming took 4 bases from V and 11 from J, leaving 14 bases between them. Germline V gives CDR1 LGHNA, CDR2 YNFKEQ. CDR3 in amino acids: CASSPSVGTAFF. The CDR3 nucleotides read TGTGCCAGCAGCCCAAGCGTAGGTACGGCTTTCTTT.

The gene calls are TRBV9 and TRBJ1-2, with unresolved D. Trimming left V 0 bases short and J 7 bases short, with 7 bases between. CDR1 and CDR2 (germline): SGDLS, YYNGEE. This CDR3 is built from 12 residues. As DNA, the CDR3 is TGTGCCAGCAGCGTAGGGGAGCGTGGCTACACCTTC. This sequence encodes CASSVGERGYTF.

The table lists this clone with a count of one. The V gene is TRBV5-4, the J gene TRBJ2-7; 10 positions match TRBD2. The CDR3 extends over 14 amino acids. Per the germline V gene, CDR1 is SGHNT and CDR2 is YYREEE (reference sequence). With 3 bases clipped from V and 2 bases from J, the junction kept 2 bases outside the gene matches. The CDR3 sequence: CASSSSGSTYEQYF. The DNA for the CDR3 is TGTGCCAGCAGCTCTAGCGGGAGCACCTACGAGCAGTACTTC.

J is TRBJ2-1 and V is TRBV18; 12 bases are shared with TRBD2. Germline CDR1 is KGHSH and CDR2 is LQKENI. V lost 4 bases, J lost 10 bases, and 2 bases stayed unmatched. This CDR3 is built from 13 residues. Here the CDR3 reads CASSRLAGEEQFF. In DNA form, the CDR3 reads TGTGCCAGCTCACGACTAGCGGGAGAGGAGCAGTTCTTC.

The rearrangement joins TRBV29-1 to TRBJ2-6, with 7 bases matching TRBD1. CDR3 length: 19 residues. V was pared by 2 bases and J by 0 bases, with 13 bases of the junction left unmatched. Germline lookup yields CDR1 SQVTM and CDR2 ANQGSEA. CDR3 sequence: CSVEWAGTEISSGANVLTF. As DNA, the CDR3 is TGCAGCGTTGAATGGGCCGGGACAGAGATTTCCTCTGGGGCCAACGTCCTGACTTTC.

This clone was counted between two and nine times. The rearrangement joins TRBV28 to TRBJ2-5, with D perhaps TRBD2 (6 bases). TRBJ2-7 matches the DNA end more closely, so the J call is doubtful. The CDR3 runs to 15 residues. The germline gives CDR1 MDHEN, CDR2 SYDVKM. The CDR3 DNA is TGTGCCAGCAGTTCCCGGGACTCGATCCCTTACGAGCAGTACTTC. Its protein product is CASSSRDSIPYEQYF.

This chain links TRBV5-1 with TRBJ2-2; tentative D call: TRBD2 (8 bases). The V end lost 1 base, the J end lost 13 bases, and 26 bases lay between the germline ends. Germline loops: CDR1 SGHRS, CDR2 YFSETQ. The CDR3 is 17 residues long. CDR3 sequence: CASSLLLPRGGTVGLFF. DNA of the CDR3: TGCGCCAGCAGCTTGTTACTTCCCCGGGGGGGGACAGTCGGGCTGTTTTTT.